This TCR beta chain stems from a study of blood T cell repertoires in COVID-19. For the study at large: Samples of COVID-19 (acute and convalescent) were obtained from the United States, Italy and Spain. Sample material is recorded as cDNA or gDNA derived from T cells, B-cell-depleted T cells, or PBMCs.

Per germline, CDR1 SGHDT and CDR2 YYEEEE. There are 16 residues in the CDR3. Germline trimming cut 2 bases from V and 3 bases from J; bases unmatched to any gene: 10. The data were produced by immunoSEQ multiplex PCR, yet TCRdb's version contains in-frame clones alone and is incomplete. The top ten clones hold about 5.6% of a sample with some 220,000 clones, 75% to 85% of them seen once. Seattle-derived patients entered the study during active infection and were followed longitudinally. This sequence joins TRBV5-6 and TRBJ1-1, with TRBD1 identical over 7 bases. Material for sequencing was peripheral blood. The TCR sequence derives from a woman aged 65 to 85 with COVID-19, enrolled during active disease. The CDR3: CASSLGSHRGDTEAFF. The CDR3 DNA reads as TGTGCCAGCAGCTTAGGGTCGCACAGGGGCGACACTGAAGCTTTCTTT.